This entry features one T cell receptor (beta chain) sequence. Its antigen is unidentified. V shed 4 bases and J shed 1 base, with 11 bases lying between them. Germline CDR1 and CDR2: KGHSH and LQKENI. This CDR3 region has 14 residues. This sample was included in a study of shared clonotypes between healthy human individuals. Across the study: Donors consisted of two women and three men between 18 and 49. Each donor's CD4 naive and CD4 memory cells filled three plates apiece, CD8 naive two, and CD8 memory one. Broader study findings: Estimated richness was generally greater in naive than memory subsets.

Data came from immunoSEQ multiplex PCR; TCRdb stores just in-frame clones and leaves some out. Among fewer than 3 million clones listed, roughly 90% were seen once. Healthy and HIV-negative, the adult donors had no recent acute infections or vaccinations. This clonotype was obtained from a man aged 18-30 years in good health. Some clones in this sample may be carry-over from other donors' samples. Sequencing input: naive CD4+ T cells from PBMCs. The subset is: CD45RA+ positively selected. The V gene is TRBV18, the J gene TRBJ2-7, with D possibly being TRBD2 (5 bases). The CDR3: CASSLDRGSYEQYF. The CDR3 region has the DNA TGTGCCAGCTCACTAGACCGAGGGTCCTACGAGCAGTACTTC.